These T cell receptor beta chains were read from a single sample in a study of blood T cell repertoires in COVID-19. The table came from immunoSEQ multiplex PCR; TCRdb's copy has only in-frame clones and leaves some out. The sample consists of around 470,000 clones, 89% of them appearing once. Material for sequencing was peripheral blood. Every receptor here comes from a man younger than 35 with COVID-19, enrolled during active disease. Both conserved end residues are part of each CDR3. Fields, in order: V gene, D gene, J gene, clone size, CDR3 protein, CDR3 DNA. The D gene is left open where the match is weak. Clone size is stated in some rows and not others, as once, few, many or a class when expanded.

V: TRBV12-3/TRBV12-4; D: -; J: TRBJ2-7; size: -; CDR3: CASSLSRVREQYF; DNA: TGTGCCAGCAGTTTATCCCGGGTCCGCGAGCAGTACTTC
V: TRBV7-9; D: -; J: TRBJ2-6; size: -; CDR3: CASSSPFPGANVLTF; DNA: TGTGCCAGCAGCTCCCCCTTCCCTGGGGCCAACGTCCTGACTTTC
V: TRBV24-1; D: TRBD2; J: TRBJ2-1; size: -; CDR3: CATSASGSPNEQFF; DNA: TGTGCCACCAGTGCTAGCGGGAGCCCCAATGAGCAGTTCTTC
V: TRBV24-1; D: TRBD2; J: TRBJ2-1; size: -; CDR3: CATSALAGGPNKQFF; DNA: TGTGCCACCAGCGCACTAGCGGGAGGGCCAAATAAGCAGTTCTTC
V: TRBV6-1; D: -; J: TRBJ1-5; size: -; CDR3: CASSEIRQGNQPQHF; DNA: TGTGCCAGCAGTGAAATTAGACAGGGCAATCAGCCCCAGCATTTT
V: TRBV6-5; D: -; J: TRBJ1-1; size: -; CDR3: CASRRLRATEAFF; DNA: TGTGCCAGCAGGAGGTTGCGTGCCACTGAAGCTTTCTTT
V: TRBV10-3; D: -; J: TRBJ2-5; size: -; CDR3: CAISSGAPEETQYF; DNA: TGTGCCATCAGTTCAGGTGCTCCCGAAGAGACCCAGTACTTC
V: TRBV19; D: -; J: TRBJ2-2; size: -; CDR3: CASSMGTSPNTGELFF; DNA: TGTGCCAGTAGTATGGGTACTAGCCCGAACACCGGGGAGCTGTTTTTT
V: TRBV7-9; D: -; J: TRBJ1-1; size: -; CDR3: CASSLGGWTVEAFF; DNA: TGTGCCAGCAGCTTAGGAGGCTGGACAGTTGAAGCTTTCTTT
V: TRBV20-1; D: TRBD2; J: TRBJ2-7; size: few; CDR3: CSARESTSEYF; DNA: TGCAGTGCTAGAGAAAGCACTAGCGAGTACTTC
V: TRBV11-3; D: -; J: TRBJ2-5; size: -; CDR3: CASSLDWADPSAETQYF; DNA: TGTGCCAGCAGCTTAGATTGGGCCGACCCATCGGCGGAGACCCAGTACTTC
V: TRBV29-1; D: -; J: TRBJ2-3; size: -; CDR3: CSVDTSTDTQYF; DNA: TGCAGCGTTGACACTAGCACAGATACGCAGTATTTT
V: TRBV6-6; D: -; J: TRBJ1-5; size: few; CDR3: CASSSRVNQPQHF; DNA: TGTGCCAGCAGTTCCAGGGTCAATCAGCCCCAGCATTTT
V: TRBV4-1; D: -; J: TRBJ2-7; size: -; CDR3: CASSQVVGVEQYF; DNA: TGCGCCAGCAGCCAAGTGGTAGGGGTCGAGCAGTACTTC
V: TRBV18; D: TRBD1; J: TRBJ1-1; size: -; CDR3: CATQGGSVVTEAFF; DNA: TGTGCCACCCAAGGGGGCTCGGTCGTCACTGAAGCTTTCTTT